This is a list of T cell receptor beta chains from one sample in a study of shared clonotypes between healthy human individuals. Profiled with immunoSEQ multiplex PCR; TCRdb holds only in-frame clones, not every one. The table lists hundreds of thousands of clones, approximately 96% of them singletons. Sequenced: naive CD8+ T cells sorted from blood. The receptors were sampled from a woman aged 25 to 39 in good health. The CDR3 runs from the conserved cysteine through the conserved F or W. D genes are given only for firm matches. Clone sizes are given selectively: once, few, many, or a class where the clone is expanded.

>NA|NA|TRBJ2-1|TRBV13
CASSFLNNEQFF
TGTGCCAGCAGCTTCCTAAACAATGAGCAGTTCTTC
>TRBD1|NA|TRBJ1-4|TRBV27
CASSLEGALGEKLFF
TGTGCCAGCAGTTTAGAGGGGGCGTTGGGGGAAAAACTGTTTTTT
>NA|NA|TRBJ2-7|TRBV28
CASNPTGLRFSYEQYF
TGTGCCAGCAATCCTACAGGGCTAAGATTCTCCTACGAGCAGTACTTC
>NA|NA|TRBJ2-1|TRBV2
CASRYPLGTEYNEQFF
TGTGCCAGCAGGTACCCTTTAGGGACGGAATACAATGAGCAGTTCTTC
>TRBD1|NA|TRBJ2-7|TRBV2
CASSENRGHEQYF
TGTGCCAGCAGTGAAAACAGGGGGCACGAGCAGTACTTC
>TRBD2|NA|TRBJ2-1|TRBV6-5
CATAPYWREIREQFF
TGTGCCACGGCCCCTTACTGGCGGGAGATCCGTGAGCAGTTCTTC
>NA|NA|TRBJ2-2|TRBV27
CASSFGSTGELFF
TGTGCCAGCAGTTTTGGGTCCACCGGGGAGCTGTTTTTT
>NA|once|TRBJ2-7|TRBV13
CASSPGPYEQYF
TGTGCCAGCAGCCCGGGACCTTACGAGCAGTACTTC
>TRBD2|NA|TRBJ2-1|TRBV10-1
CASSERTSGLNEQFF
TGCGCCAGCAGTGAGAGGACTAGCGGCCTCAACGAGCAGTTCTTC
>TRBD2|NA|TRBJ2-1|TRBV5-1
CASSWEGGRYNEQFF
TGCGCCAGCAGCTGGGAGGGAGGTCGATACAATGAGCAGTTCTTC
>TRBD1|NA|TRBJ2-7|TRBV5-5
CASSLWDRSYEQYF
TGTGCCAGCAGCTTGTGGGACAGATCCTACGAGCAGTACTTC
>NA|NA|TRBJ2-2|TRBV5-1
CASRSSGGASGELFF
TGCGCCAGCAGATCATCTGGGGGCGCCTCCGGGGAGCTGTTTTTT
>TRBD1|NA|TRBJ1-5|TRBV30
CAWSPGQGGQPQHF
TGTGCCTGGAGCCCGGGACAGGGGGGTCAGCCCCAGCATTTT
>TRBD2|NA|TRBJ2-1|TRBV5-6
CASSLMTSGTYNEQFF
TGTGCCAGCAGCTTGATGACTAGCGGGACCTACAATGAGCAGTTCTTC
>TRBD1|NA|TRBJ1-2|TRBV5-4
CASSTTGDGYTF
TGTGCCAGCAGCACGACAGGGGATGGCTACACCTTC
>TRBD1|NA|TRBJ1-1|TRBV7-9
CASSFSNRGPPMNTEAFF
TGTGCCAGCAGCTTCAGCAACAGGGGGCCACCAATGAACACTGAAGCTTTCTTT
>TRBD2|NA|TRBJ2-7|TRBV5-4
CASSLGGGRVEQYF
TGTGCCAGCAGCTTGGGGGGGGGTCGAGTCGAGCAGTACTTC
>TRBD2|NA|TRBJ2-3|TRBV29-1
CSATSGRAEPDTQYF
TGCAGCGCGACTAGCGGGAGGGCCGAGCCAGATACGCAGTATTTT
>TRBD2|NA|TRBJ2-7|TRBV29-1
CSAVTSGPLYEQYF
TGCAGCGCCGTGACTAGCGGGCCACTCTACGAGCAGTACTTC
>NA|NA|TRBJ1-1|TRBV6-5
CASSYGIDTEAFF
TGTGCCAGCAGTTACGGGATAGACACTGAAGCTTTCTTT
>NA|NA|TRBJ2-7|TRBV9
CASSVDGSLSYEQYF
TGTGCCAGCAGCGTAGATGGAAGCCTCTCCTACGAGCAGTACTTC
>NA|NA|TRBJ2-7|TRBV13
CASSIDRTYEQYF
TGTGCCAGCAGCATAGACAGGACCTATGAGCAGTACTTC
>TRBD2|few|TRBJ2-7|TRBV6-5
CASSFTGGYEQYF
TGTGCCAGCAGTTTCACGGGAGGCTACGAGCAGTACTTC
>NA|NA|TRBJ2-3|TRBV10-3
CAISEHQTDTQYF
TGTGCCATCAGTGAGCACCAAACAGATACGCAGTATTTT
>NA|NA|TRBJ1-1|TRBV27
CASSSGGNTEAFF
TGTGCCAGCAGTTCGGGGGGGAACACTGAAGCTTTCTTT
>NA|NA|TRBJ2-1|TRBV5-8
CASTPDWSPLENEQFF
TGTGCCAGCACCCCCGATTGGAGCCCACTTGAAAATGAGCAGTTCTTC
>NA|once|TRBJ1-3|TRBV27
CASSPTATSGNTIYF
TGTGCCAGCAGTCCGACAGCAACCTCTGGAAACACCATATATTTT
>NA|once|TRBJ2-1|TRBV27
CASSLSSVGAEQFF
TGTGCCAGCAGTTTATCTAGTGTCGGAGCCGAGCAGTTCTTC
>NA|NA|TRBJ2-1|TRBV6-5
CASSEWNSKQFF
TGTGCCAGCAGCGAATGGAACTCAAAGCAGTTCTTC
>NA|NA|TRBJ1-1|TRBV2
CASSWTALPMNTEAFF
TGTGCCAGCAGCTGGACTGCCTTACCGATGAACACTGAAGCTTTCTTT
>NA|once|TRBJ2-3|TRBV4-2
CASSPLPGVRTDTQYF
TGTGCCAGCAGCCCCCTCCCGGGAGTAAGAACAGATACGCAGTATTTT
>NA|once|TRBJ1-6|TRBV4-1
CASSQVQEGSPLHF
TGCGCCAGCAGCCAAGTACAGGAGGGTTCACCCCTCCACTTT
>NA|NA|TRBJ1-1|TRBV6-5
CASSYSRGAGTEAFF
TGTGCCAGCAGTTACTCGCGGGGGGCTGGGACTGAAGCTTTCTTT
>TRBD2|NA|TRBJ2-1|TRBV28
CASRFGREGLGQFF
TGTGCCAGCAGATTCGGACGGGAGGGCCTAGGGCAGTTCTTC
>TRBD2|NA|TRBJ2-2|TRBV7-9
CASRKTSGRAGELFF
TGTGCCAGCAGAAAAACTAGCGGGAGGGCCGGGGAGCTGTTTTTT
>NA|NA|TRBJ1-5|TRBV19
CASMVTPGANQPQHF
TGTGCCAGTATGGTCACCCCAGGGGCAAATCAGCCCCAGCATTTT
>NA|NA|TRBJ2-7|TRBV13
CASRSAGQINYEQYF
TGTGCCAGCCGGTCTGCGGGACAGATAAATTACGAGCAGTACTTC
>TRBD2|NA|TRBJ2-7|TRBV28
CASSPTGGSYEQYF
TGTGCCAGCAGTCCCACGGGGGGGTCCTACGAGCAGTACTTC
>TRBD1|NA|TRBJ1-2|TRBV11-2
CASSFARQGSIYGYTF
TGTGCCAGCAGCTTCGCCCGACAGGGGAGCATCTATGGCTACACCTTC
>NA|NA|TRBJ2-7|TRBV28
CASSLRGRMRGQYF
TGTGCCAGCAGTTTAAGGGGACGGATGCGGGGGCAGTACTTC
>TRBD1|once|TRBJ2-7|TRBV6-9
CASTIRQGLSYEQYF
TGTGCCAGCACCATTCGACAGGGGCTTAGCTACGAGCAGTACTTC
>NA|NA|TRBJ1-1|TRBV28
CASSLSRITEAFF
TGTGCCAGCAGTTTATCACGGATCACTGAAGCTTTCTTT
>NA|NA|TRBJ1-2|TRBV29-1
CSVVPQNYGYTF
TGCAGCGTTGTGCCCCAGAACTATGGCTACACCTTC
>TRBD1|NA|TRBJ1-2|TRBV27
CASSSTGAYGYTF
TGTGCCAGCAGTTCAACAGGGGCCTATGGCTACACCTTC
>NA|NA|TRBJ2-1|TRBV15
CATSRDRFTSYGNEQFF
TGTGCCACCAGCAGAGATCGTTTTACTAGTTACGGCAATGAGCAGTTCTTC
>NA|NA|TRBJ2-1|TRBV2
CASISRQGAYNEQFF
TGTGCCAGCATCTCCAGGCAGGGCGCCTACAATGAGCAGTTCTTC
>NA|NA|TRBJ1-6|TRBV27
CASSPLTLGGSPLHF
TGTGCCAGCAGTCCGTTGACTTTAGGAGGATCACCCCTCCACTTT
>NA|NA|TRBJ2-1|TRBV25-1
CASSDSGAYNEQFF
TGTGCCAGCAGTGACAGTGGTGCTTACAATGAGCAGTTCTTC
>NA|NA|TRBJ2-5|TRBV25-1
CASSYSEGAKTQYF
TGTGCCAGCAGTTATTCAGAGGGAGCGAAGACCCAGTACTTC
>NA|once|TRBJ2-7|TRBV6-6
CASSYSSGRFFEQYF
TGTGCCAGCAGTTACTCTTCAGGGCGGTTCTTCGAGCAGTACTTC
>NA|NA|TRBJ2-4|TRBV7-8
CASSLGPLYSKNIQYF
TGTGCCAGCAGCTTAGGGCCGCTATATTCCAAAAACATTCAGTACTTC
>TRBD2|NA|TRBJ2-7|TRBV29-1
CSVDTSGSRNEQYF
TGCAGCGTCGACACTAGCGGGAGCCGGAACGAGCAGTACTTC
>NA|NA|TRBJ2-1|TRBV29-1
CSVEGFEFNEQFF
TGCAGCGTTGAGGGGTTCGAGTTCAATGAGCAGTTCTTC
>TRBD1|NA|TRBJ1-1|TRBV4-2
CASSHGTDTLDTEAFF
TGTGCCAGCAGCCACGGGACAGATACCCTGGACACTGAAGCTTTCTTT
>TRBD2|NA|TRBJ2-5|TRBV28
CASSFQRLAGSQETQYF
TGTGCCAGCAGTTTCCAGAGACTAGCGGGCAGCCAAGAGACCCAGTACTTC
>TRBD1|once|TRBJ2-7|TRBV28
CASSRLGAGGYEQYF
TGTGCCAGCAGTCGACTGGGGGCAGGGGGTTACGAGCAGTACTTC
>TRBD1|NA|TRBJ1-5|TRBV27
CASSLGSGTASNQPQHF
TGTGCCAGCAGTTTAGGCAGCGGGACAGCTAGCAATCAGCCCCAGCATTTT
>TRBD1|NA|TRBJ2-7|TRBV5-4
CASRFEGQGAKQYF
TGTGCCAGCAGGTTCGAGGGACAGGGGGCGAAACAGTACTTC
>NA|NA|TRBJ2-2|TRBV7-9
CAIRGSGELFF
TGTGCCATTCGTGGGTCCGGGGAGCTGTTTTTT
>NA|NA|TRBJ1-5|TRBV6-5
CASSPDRDSNQPQHF
TGTGCCAGCAGTCCAGACCGGGACTCTAATCAGCCCCAGCATTTT